Listed below are T cell receptor beta chains from one sample, sequenced in a study of identical twins. MiXCR, applied by TCRdb to the 5' RACE reads, yields one record per CDR3 protein. Here the sample spans approximately 500,000 distinct CDR3 sequences, roughly 15% being singletons. In addition, the sample was reused for a study of yellow fever vaccine responses in identical twins.

Sequencing was carried out using CD4+ T cells sorted from blood. These TCRs come from a woman aged 18 to 35 in good health. Each CDR3 is given with its conserved first and last residue. Each record gives: V gene, clone size, J gene, D gene, CDR3 DNA, CDR3 protein. The D gene is left open where the match is weak. Not all rows give a size; the values are once, few, many and, for expanded clones, a class.

TRBV5-1	NA	TRBJ2-1	TRBD1	TGCGCCAGCAGCTCCCGACAGGGGCCCCGGGACAATGAGCAGTTCTTC	CASSSRQGPRDNEQFF
TRBV3-1	few	TRBJ1-6	TRBD1	TGTGCCAGCAGCCACAACAGGGGTGGATTTGATAATTCACCCCTCCACTTT	CASSHNRGGFDNSPLHF
TRBV4-2	NA	TRBJ1-2	NA	TGTGCCAGCAGCCAAGATCGGGGGCAGGCGGATGGCTACACCTTC	CASSQDRGQADGYTF
TRBV11-1	few	TRBJ2-5	NA	TGTGCCAGCAGCTTAGGGGCAGGGGCGTCGATGGGATCGTACCAAGAGACCCAGTACTTC	CASSLGAGASMGSYQETQYF
TRBV18	few	TRBJ2-7	TRBD1	TGTGCCAGCTCACCAACGACAGGGATCTCCTACGAGCAGTACTTC	CASSPTTGISYEQYF
TRBV11-2	NA	TRBJ1-2	NA	TGTGCCAGCAGCCCCCACAGGGTTTATGGCTACACCTTC	CASSPHRVYGYTF
TRBV11-3	NA	TRBJ1-1	NA	TGTGCCAGCAGCCACCGCGGGGGCGTAAGAACAAGTGAAGCTTTCTTT	CASSHRGGVRTSEAFF
TRBV2	few	TRBJ2-6	TRBD1	TGTGCCAGCAGTGAGGGACAGGGGGCGAAAGGGGCCAACGTCCTGACTTTC	CASSEGQGAKGANVLTF
TRBV2	few	TRBJ1-5	TRBD1	TGTGCCAGCAGTGACTGGACAGGGGGGAATAGCAATCAGCCCCAGCATTTT	CASSDWTGGNSNQPQHF
TRBV5-1	NA	TRBJ2-7	TRBD2	TGCGCCAGCAGCTTGCAGGGACTAGCGGGAGGGTCCTACGAGCAGTACTTC	CASSLQGLAGGSYEQYF
TRBV20-1	few	TRBJ2-7	TRBD2	TGCAGTGCTAGAGTTACTAGCGGGAGTCCCCACGAGCAGTACTTC	CSARVTSGSPHEQYF
TRBV19	few	TRBJ2-2	NA	TGTGCCAGTAGTATGGGTTCCGGGGGAGCGAACACCGGGGAGCTGTTTTTT	CASSMGSGGANTGELFF
TRBV12-3/TRBV12-4	many	TRBJ2-5	NA	TGTGCCAGCAGAGCCCAGGGGGGCGGCGGTGAGACCCAGTACTTC	CASRAQGGGGETQYF
TRBV10-3	NA	TRBJ2-5	NA	TGTGCCATCAGTGAGTCGAACCTAGCCGGGGCGCGGGAGACCCAGTACTTC	CAISESNLAGARETQYF
TRBV10-3	few	TRBJ2-1	NA	TGTGCCATCAGTGGTACAGGAGGGAACTACAATGAGCAGTTCTTC	CAISGTGGNYNEQFF
TRBV20-1	NA	TRBJ2-1	TRBD2	TGCAGTGCCCCCGATTCCCGGACTAGCGGGAGTGATGAGCAGTTCTTC	CSAPDSRTSGSDEQFF
TRBV29-1	NA	TRBJ2-2	NA	TGCAGCGTTGAGGTCAACACCGGGGAGCTGTTTTTT	CSVEVNTGELFF
TRBV12-3/TRBV12-4	few	TRBJ2-7	TRBD2	TGTGCCAGCAGTGAATCCGGGACTAGCGGCGAGCAGTACTTC	CASSESGTSGEQYF
TRBV4-2	many	TRBJ2-2	TRBD2	TGTGCCAGCAGCCAAGTGACTAGCGACACCGGGGAGCTGTTTTTT	CASSQVTSDTGELFF
TRBV29-1	few	TRBJ2-3	TRBD1	TGCAGCGTCGACAGGGTAACAGATACGCAGTATTTT	CSVDRVTDTQYF
TRBV7-9	NA	TRBJ1-2	NA	TGTGCCAGCAGCCCGTGGAGTGCCAGTGCTAACTATGGCTACACCTTC	CASSPWSASANYGYTF
TRBV3-1	NA	TRBJ2-5	NA	TGTGCCAGCAGCCAATTTACGGAGACCCAGTACTTC	CASSQFTETQYF
TRBV29-1	few	TRBJ2-7	TRBD1	TGCAGCGCGAAAAAAGCCCCCGGAAGAAGTAGGCGGGACAGGCTTGACGAGCAGTACTTC	CSAKKAPGRSRRDRLDEQYF
TRBV9	NA	TRBJ2-1	NA	TGTGCCAGCAGCGTAGTGGGAAGGGGAAGTAGTGAGCAGTTCTTC	CASSVVGRGSSEQFF
TRBV24-1	few	TRBJ2-1	NA	TGTGCCACCAGTGTTTCAGGGCCTAGTGAGCAGTTCTTC	CATSVSGPSEQFF
TRBV7-2	few	TRBJ2-7	NA	TGTGCCAGCAGCCCAACTGGCTACTACGAGCAGTACTTC	CASSPTGYYEQYF
TRBV11-2	NA	TRBJ2-1	NA	TGTGCCAGCAGCCCCGTACCCCCCTACTATGAGCAGTTCTTC	CASSPVPPYYEQFF
TRBV20-1	NA	TRBJ2-2	TRBD2	TGCAGTGCTAATCGGGGCGGGGGAGGGACCGGGGAGCTGTTTTTT	CSANRGGGGTGELFF
TRBV29-1	NA	TRBJ2-6	NA	TGCAGCGTAGAATTTGGCTCTGGGGCCAACGTCCTGACTTTC	CSVEFGSGANVLTF
TRBV29-1	NA	TRBJ2-7	NA	TGCAGCGTTTTTGGACTGCTAGACTCCGAGCAGTACTTC	CSVFGLLDSEQYF
TRBV11-2	few	TRBJ2-3	NA	TGTGCCAGCAGCTCGCTACCCCAGGACCCGTACCTTAGAGATACGCAGTATTTT	CASSSLPQDPYLRDTQYF
TRBV3-1	NA	TRBJ2-7	TRBD2	TGTGCCAGCAGCCAAGTACTAGCGGGATCCTACGAGCAGTACTTC	CASSQVLAGSYEQYF
TRBV5-1	NA	TRBJ2-1	TRBD1	TGCGCCAGCAGCTCCAGGGTGGGACAGGGAGGGAATGAGCAGTTCTTC	CASSSRVGQGGNEQFF
TRBV5-1	NA	TRBJ2-3	TRBD2	TGCGCCAGCAGCTTGGGGACTAGCGGGGGGACCCGCACAGATACGCAGTATTTT	CASSLGTSGGTRTDTQYF
TRBV27	NA	TRBJ2-5	NA	TGTGCCAGCAGTCAAGGGGGGGACAGGCCCCAAGAGACCCAGTACTTC	CASSQGGDRPQETQYF
TRBV10-3	NA	TRBJ2-7	TRBD1	TGTGCCATCAGTGGGGGGACAGCCTCCTACGAGCAGTACTTC	CAISGGTASYEQYF
TRBV4-1	few	TRBJ1-1	NA	TGCGCCAGCAGCCAAGTACAGGGCCCGAACACTGAAGCTTTCTTT	CASSQVQGPNTEAFF
TRBV2	NA	TRBJ2-1	NA	TGTGCCAGCAGTGACCGAGGACACTCCACCTACAATGAGCAGTTCTTC	CASSDRGHSTYNEQFF
TRBV12-3/TRBV12-4	many	TRBJ2-1	TRBD2	TGTGCCAGCAGTGATCCGGGACTAGCGGTAAACAATGAGCAGTTCTTC	CASSDPGLAVNNEQFF
TRBV20-1	NA	TRBJ1-5	NA	TGCAGTGCTAGTGCGGGAGTCAATCAGCCCCAGCATTTT	CSASAGVNQPQHF
TRBV29-1	NA	TRBJ1-2	NA	TGCAGCGTCGATGCGGAGTATAACTATGGCTACACCTTC	CSVDAEYNYGYTF
TRBV12-3/TRBV12-4	NA	TRBJ2-1	NA	TGTGCCAGCAGTTTAGGGATGGGGAACCAATGCTTC	CASSLGMGNQCF
TRBV5-6	NA	TRBJ1-1	NA	TGTGCCAGCAGCTTGAACGGGGGCACTGAAGCTTTCTTT	CASSLNGGTEAFF
TRBV3-1	few	TRBJ2-4	NA	TGTGCCAGCAGCCCCCGGCCAGGGACCCCCCAGGGAAACATTCAGTACTTC	CASSPRPGTPQGNIQYF
TRBV5-1	NA	TRBJ2-3	TRBD2	TGCGCCAGCAGCTTGTACTTATCTAGCGGGGCCGCAGATACGCAGTATTTT	CASSLYLSSGAADTQYF
TRBV14	few	TRBJ2-1	TRBD2	TGTGCCAGCAGCCCACTACCCGGACTAGCGGGAGGGCCGATCTACAATGAGCAGTTCTTC	CASSPLPGLAGGPIYNEQFF
TRBV28	NA	TRBJ1-1	TRBD1	TGTGCCAGCAACCACCAGGGGGCACTGAACACTGAAGCTTTCTTT	CASNHQGALNTEAFF
TRBV3-1	many	TRBJ2-3	TRBD2	TGTGCCAGCAGCCAACCCTCTAGCGGACGGACAGATACGCAGTATTTT	CASSQPSSGRTDTQYF
TRBV12-3/TRBV12-4	NA	TRBJ2-5	NA	TGTGCCAGCAGTTCCTGGAGTGGGGCCGGTAAAGAGACCCAGTACTTC	CASSSWSGAGKETQYF
TRBV10-3	NA	TRBJ2-1	NA	TGTGCCATCAGCGGTACCGCCGCGGGACAAAGCTACAATGAGCAGTTCTTC	CAISGTAAGQSYNEQFF
TRBV27	few	TRBJ2-7	NA	TGTGCCACCCAAAACGACTCCTACGAGCAGTACTTC	CATQNDSYEQYF
TRBV10-3	many	TRBJ2-1	TRBD2	TGTGCCATCCAGGCTAGCGGGGGTTACAATGAGCAGTTCTTC	CAIQASGGYNEQFF
TRBV5-1	few	TRBJ1-5	NA	TGCGCCAGCAGCTTGGAGGGGGGGGGCGTTCAGCCCCAGCATTTT	CASSLEGGGVQPQHF
TRBV2	NA	TRBJ1-5	TRBD1	TGTGCCAGCAGTGAACTAGACAGGGGGCAGCCCCAGCATTTT	CASSELDRGQPQHF
TRBV6-1	few	TRBJ2-5	NA	TGTGCCAGCAGTGAATCCTCAGGACTATTACAAGAGACCCAGTACTTC	CASSESSGLLQETQYF
TRBV11-3	few	TRBJ2-5	NA	TGTGCCAGCAGCCGACGGGATCAAGAGACCCAGTACTTC	CASSRRDQETQYF
TRBV24-1	NA	TRBJ1-5	NA	TGTGCCACCAGTGATTGGCAGGGCAATCAGCCCCAGCATTTT	CATSDWQGNQPQHF